This T cell receptor (beta chain) was retrieved from a study of shared clonotypes between healthy human individuals. Study-wide context: Two women and a few men aged 18 to 49 served as donors.

Of note for this clone: Its specificity is unknown.

Study results and caveats: Larger richness was generally estimated for naive than memory subsets.

This table comes from immunoSEQ multiplex PCR, and its TCRdb copy is limited to in-frame clones, with some not included. The data hold about 1 million clones, with under 80% observed a single time. Germline loops: CDR1 MNHEY, CDR2 SVGAGI. This CDR3 spans 14 amino acids. J lost 3 bases, V lost 7 bases, and 7 bases had no gene match. The rearrangement links TRBV6-5 to TRBJ2-7; TRBD1 aligns across 9 bases. This clonotype originated in a man aged 18 to 35 in good health. Sequences were obtained from memory CD4+ T cells sorted from blood. Stated subset: CD45RA-negative fraction. The CDR3 loop is CASKPGQGYYEQYF. In DNA, the CDR3 is TGTGCCAGCAAACCGGGACAGGGTTACTACGAGCAGTACTTC.